The 20 T cell receptor beta chains reported below all come from one sample, sequenced in a study of T cells after yellow fever vaccination. TCRdb independently ran MiXCR on the 5' RACE reads; one entry per CDR3 protein. Of a few hundred thousand distinct CDR3 sequences detected, around 3.6% appear once; the ten largest clones hold about 20%. The specimen was PBMCs, collected on the day of the yellow fever booster vaccination. The receptors stem from a man younger than 35 who received the YFV17D yellow fever vaccine.

In this sample, this clonotype turned up a few times. This chain connects TRBV7-6 to TRBJ1-3; D is unclear. Germline CDR1 reads SGHVS; CDR2 reads FNYEAQ. Trimming removed 5 bases at V and 0 bases at J, with 14 bases between. This CDR3 comprises 16 residues. The CDR3, as DNA: TGTGCCAGCAGCGCGAACTGGGCACTCTCTGGAAACACCATATATTTT. As protein: CASSANWALSGNTIYF.

This clonotype was seen many times. The V and J genes are TRBV3-1 and TRBJ2-1; 7 nucleotides align to TRBD1. Germline CDR1 reads LGHDT; CDR2 reads YNNKEL (reference sequence). The CDR3 is made up of 15 amino acids. Germline trimming cut 3 bases from V and 5 bases from J; bases unmatched to any gene: 7. The CDR3 DNA sequence: TGTGCCAGCAGCCATAATCAGGGGGTCCACAATGAGCAGTTCTTC. As protein: CASSHNQGVHNEQFF.

The chain is built from TRBV20-1 and TRBJ2-5; D may match TRBD1 or TRBD2 (5 bases each). V lost 1 base to trimming and J lost 7 bases, with 10 bases between them. This CDR3 comprises 12 residues. Germline V gene sequence: CDR1 DFQATT, CDR2 SNEGSKA (reference sequence). CDR3 protein: CSARGGGGTQYF. The CDR3 DNA reads as TGCAGTGCTAGAGGGGGTGGGGGGACCCAGTACTTC.

This clonotype was detected many times. This rearrangement joins TRBV20-1 to TRBJ2-1; TRBD1 aligns across 7 bases. The V and J ends lost 7 bases and 8 bases, in that order; junction bases with no gene match: 14. The CDR3 sequence is 14 residues long. Germline-derived CDR1 and CDR2 are DFQATT and SNEGSKA (reference sequence). CDR3 sequence: CSVPRRDSVHEQFF. CDR3 in DNA: TGCAGTGTTCCACGCCGGGACAGCGTCCATGAGCAGTTCTTC.

This clonotype turned up a few times. The junction shows a germline mismatch at one end, possibly a read error. J is TRBJ2-2 and V is TRBV12-3 or TRBV12-4; tentatively, D is TRBD2 (7 bases). This CDR3 is built from 15 residues. The CDR3 DNA is TGTGCCAGCAGTGTCGCGGGGGCGAAAACCGGGGAGCTGTTTTTT. Translated: CASSVAGAKTGELFF.

This clonotype has a count of ten or more. The chain carries TRBV6-5 and TRBJ2-7, with D tentatively TRBD2 (5 bases). Trimming left V 2 bases short and J 0 bases short, with 8 bases between. From germline, CDR1 is MNHEY and CDR2 SVGAGI. The CDR3 consists of 14 residues. CDR3 amino acids: CASSYQAASYEQYF. The CDR3 nucleotides read TGTGCCAGCAGTTACCAAGCGGCCTCCTACGAGCAGTACTTC.

The chain carries TRBV20-1 and TRBJ2-7; D not certain. Trimming took off 4 bases at V and 0 bases at J, with 13 bases between the two ends. Per the germline V gene, CDR1 is DFQATT and CDR2 is SNEGSKA (reference sequence). The CDR3 is 14 residues long. The CDR3: CSANDWGSSYEQYF. CDR3 DNA: TGCAGTGCTAACGACTGGGGATCCTCCTACGAGCAGTACTTC.

Only a few counts were recorded for this clonotype. V and J are TRBV5-6 and TRBJ1-5, with D possibly matching TRBD1 (5 bases). The V end was cut by 5 bases, the J end by 12 bases, with 27 bases between. The CDR3 covers 16 residues. CDR1 SGHDT and CDR2 YYEEEE come from the germline V gene. CDR3 coding DNA: TGTGCCAGCAGTCGTCGGGGCCTCCCGGAAATCTACTTCCAGCATTTT. Translated, it gives CASSRRGLPEIYFQHF. Together with reference TRBV5-6 and TRBJ1-5, the CDR3 gives the full variable domain: DAGVTQSPTHLIKTRGQQVTLRCSPKSGHDTVSWYQQALGQGPQFIFQYYEEEERQRGNFPDRFSGHQFPNYSSELNVNALLLGDSALYLCASSRRGLPEIYFQHFGDGTRLSIL.

For the CDR3, the DNA is TGCAGTGCTAGGCGGCAGGGGGCAGGTCAGCCCCAGCATTTT. It encodes CSARRQGAGQPQHF. The chain is built from TRBV20-1 and TRBJ1-5; 8 bases match TRBD1. Per the germline V gene, CDR1 is DFQATT and CDR2 is SNEGSKA (reference sequence). CDR3 size: 14 residues. Trimming at V came to 3 bases and at J to 6 bases, leaving 7 bases not matched to a gene.

This clonotype was recorded many times. The V call is TRBV6-1, the J call TRBJ2-3; 7 bases agree with TRBD2. Germline CDR1 and CDR2: MNHNS and SASEGT. The J segment lost 5 bases and the V segment lost 0 bases, leaving 5 bases of the junction unmatched. This CDR3 is built from 15 residues. DNA for the CDR3: TGTGCCAGCAGTGAAGCGGGGGGGAGTGTAGATACGCAGTATTTT. This gives the protein CASSEAGGSVDTQYF.

The chain carries TRBV5-1 and TRBJ2-5; D is unclear. The CDR3 has 14 amino acids. V was pared by 2 bases and J by 1 base, with 9 bases between. Germline V gives CDR1 SGHRS, CDR2 YFSETQ. DNA for the CDR3: TGCGCCAGCAGCTTCAGTCCGATCCAAGAGACCCAGTACTTC. It specifies CASSFSPIQETQYF.

V gene TRBV20-1 combines with J gene TRBJ2-5, with D uncertain. Germline values: CDR1 DFQATT, CDR2 SNEGSKA (reference sequence). The ends were cut back, 5 bases at V and 9 bases at J, with 13 bases in the middle. This CDR3 region has 11 residues. The CDR3 is CSAGFLGAQYF. In DNA form, the CDR3 reads TGCAGTGCTGGATTTCTTGGGGCCCAGTACTTC.

This clonotype was detected many times. The chain employs TRBV29-1 and TRBJ1-2; D gene ambiguous. This CDR3 is 12 amino acids long. The germline V and J ends were trimmed by 2 bases and 2 bases, with 6 bases remaining between them. Germline CDR1 SQVTM, CDR2 ANQGSEA. CDR3 in DNA: TGCAGCGTTGAATCCAACAACTATGGCTACACCTTC. Its protein product is CSVESNNYGYTF. The complete variable domain, with remaining parts taken from reference TRBV29-1 and TRBJ1-2, reads SAVISQKPSRDICQRGTSLTIQCQVDSQVTMMFWYRQQPGQSLTLIATANQGSEATYESGFVIDKFPISRPNLTFSTLTVSNMSPEDSSIYLCSVESNNYGYTFGSGTRLTVV.

This clonotype was recorded a few times. The V and J genes are TRBV21-1 and TRBJ2-1; the DNA was not used to check the table's D call, TRBD2. TRBV21-1 is deemed a pseudogene. The CDR3 runs to 17 residues. The CDR3 bases are TGTGCCAGCAGCAAACTTAAGCGGGGGGGCCGAAGGGATGAGCAGTTCTTC. Its protein is CASSKLKRGGRRDEQFF.

The table lists this clonotype with many counts. The chain has TRBV24-1 and TRBJ2-5, with 8 bases identical to TRBD1. The CDR3 sequence is 13 residues long. The junction had 5 bases not matched to a gene; V was cut back by 9 bases and J by 3 bases. The germline V gene encodes CDR1 KGHDR and CDR2 SFDVKD. CDR3 bases: TGTGCCACCGCGGCAGGGGGCGAAGAGACCCAGTACTTC. Its protein product is CATAAGGEETQYF.

This clonotype was picked up many times. The V call is TRBV12-3 or TRBV12-4, the J call TRBJ2-5, with 10 bases matching TRBD2. The CDR3 contains 16 residues. The ends lost 6 bases at V and 10 bases at J; junction bases unmatched: 17. The CDR3 region is CASSLPQSGGAGDQYF. Here the CDR3 DNA reads TGTGCCAGCAGCCTACCCCAAAGCGGGGGGGCCGGGGACCAGTACTTC.

This chain links TRBV4-1 with TRBJ2-5, with D perhaps matching TRBD2 (6 bases). Germline V gene sequence: CDR1 MGHRA, CDR2 YSYEKL. The ends were cut back, 3 bases at V and 2 bases at J, with 13 bases in the middle. This CDR3 has 15 amino acids. CDR3 nucleotide sequence: TGCGCCAGCAGCCACCAGGGCGGGAATCAAGAGACCCAGTACTTC. The encoded protein is CASSHQGGNQETQYF.

This clonotype showed up just a few times. One end of the junction is discordant with germline, which a read error may explain. The rearrangement uses TRBV2 and TRBJ2-2; D possibly matches TRBD1 or TRBD2 (5 bases each). The length of the CDR3 is 11 residues. Germline V gene lookup returns CDR1 SNHLY and CDR2 FYNNEI. This chain's CDR3 is CASRDTGKLFF. As DNA, the CDR3 is TGTGCCAGCAGGGACACCGGGAAGCTGTTTTTT.

This chain connects TRBV11-1 to TRBJ1-6; D is uncertain. The ends were cut back, 4 bases at V and 7 bases at J, with 8 bases in the middle. In germline, CDR1 is SGHAT, CDR2 FQDESV (reference sequence). This CDR3 comprises 13 residues. CDR3 sequence reads: CASSSDGNSPLHF. The CDR3 bases are TGTGCCAGCAGCTCGGACGGAAATTCACCCCTCCACTTT.

The rearrangement links TRBV6-5 to TRBJ2-7; either TRBD1 or TRBD2 may fit D (6 bases each). The CDR3 length is 13 residues. The germline V gene encodes CDR1 MNHEY and CDR2 SVGAGI. Trimming left V 5 bases short and J 5 bases short, with 13 bases between. This CDR3 reads CASSHGGNNEQYF. CDR3 sequence (DNA): TGTGCCAGCAGTCACGGGGGCAATAACGAGCAGTACTTC.